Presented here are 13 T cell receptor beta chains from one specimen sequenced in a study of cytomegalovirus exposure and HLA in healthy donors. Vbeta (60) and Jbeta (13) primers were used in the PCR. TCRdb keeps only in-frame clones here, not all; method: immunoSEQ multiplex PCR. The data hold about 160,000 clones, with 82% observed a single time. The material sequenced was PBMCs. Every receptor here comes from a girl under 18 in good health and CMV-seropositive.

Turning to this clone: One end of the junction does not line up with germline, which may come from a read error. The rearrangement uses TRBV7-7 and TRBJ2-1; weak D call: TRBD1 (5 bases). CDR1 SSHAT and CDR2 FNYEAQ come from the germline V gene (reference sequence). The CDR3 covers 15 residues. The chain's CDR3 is CASSLTWGKTHEQFF. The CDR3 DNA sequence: TGTGCTAGCAGCTTAACCTGGGGCAAAACCCATGAGCAGTTCTTC.

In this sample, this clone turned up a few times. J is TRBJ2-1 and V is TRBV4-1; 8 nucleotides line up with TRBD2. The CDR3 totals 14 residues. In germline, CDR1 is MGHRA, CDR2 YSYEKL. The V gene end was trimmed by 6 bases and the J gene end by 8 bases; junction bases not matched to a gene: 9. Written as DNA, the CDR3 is TGCGCCAGCAGAGCACTAGCGGAGGGACATGAGCAGTTCTTC. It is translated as CASRALAEGHEQFF.

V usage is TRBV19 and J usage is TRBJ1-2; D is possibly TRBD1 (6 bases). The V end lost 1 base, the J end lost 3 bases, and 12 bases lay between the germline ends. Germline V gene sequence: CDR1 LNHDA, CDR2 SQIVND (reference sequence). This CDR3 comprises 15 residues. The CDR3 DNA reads TGTGCCAGTAGTATAGCTCAGGGGTCGGACTATGGCTACACCTTC. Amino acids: CASSIAQGSDYGYTF.

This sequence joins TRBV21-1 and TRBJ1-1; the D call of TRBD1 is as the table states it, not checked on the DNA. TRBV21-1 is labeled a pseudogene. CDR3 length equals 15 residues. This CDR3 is CASSTKQGGSPEAFF. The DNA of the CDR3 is TGTGCCAGCAGCACCAAACAGGGGGGTAGTCCTGAAGCTTTCTTT.

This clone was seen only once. This CDR3 reads CATKRGTFSEAFF. The CDR3 region has the DNA TGTGCCACCAAACGGGGGACCTTCAGTGAAGCTTTCTTT. The chain uses TRBV6-5 and TRBJ1-1; D is possibly TRBD1 (5 bases). Germline loops: CDR1 MNHEY, CDR2 SVGAGI. With 10 bases removed from V and 7 bases from J, the gap between germline ends came to 19 bases. This CDR3 region has 13 residues.

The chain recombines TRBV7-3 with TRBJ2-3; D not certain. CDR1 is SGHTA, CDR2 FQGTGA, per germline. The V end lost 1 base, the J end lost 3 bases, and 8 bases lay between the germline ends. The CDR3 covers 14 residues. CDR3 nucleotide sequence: TGTGCCAGCAGCTTAAGCCAGGATACAGATACGCAGTATTTT. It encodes CASSLSQDTDTQYF.

The CDR3 loop reads CSGKDGSSYNEQFF. The CDR3 DNA follows: TGCAGCGGAAAAGACGGGAGCTCCTACAATGAGCAGTTCTTC. The V and J genes are TRBV29-1 and TRBJ2-1, with D perhaps TRBD2 (6 bases). V was clipped by 7 bases and J by 0 bases, with 13 bases between them. The CDR3 is 14 amino acids. Germline V gene sequence: CDR1 SQVTM, CDR2 ANQGSEA.

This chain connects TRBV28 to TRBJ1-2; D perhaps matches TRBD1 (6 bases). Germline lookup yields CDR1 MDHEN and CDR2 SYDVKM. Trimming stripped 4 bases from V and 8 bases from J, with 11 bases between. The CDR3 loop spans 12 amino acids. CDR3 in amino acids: CASSSGVRGYTF. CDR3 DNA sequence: TGTGCCAGCAGTTCAGGGGTAAGGGGCTACACCTTC.

The CDR3 loop reads CASSWRGVDGIEAFF. CDR3 bases: TGTGCCAGCAGTTGGCGGGGGGTTGATGGTATTGAAGCTTTCTTT. This chain joins TRBV28 and TRBJ1-1, with D possibly TRBD1 on 5 matching bases. The CDR3 runs 15 residues. Germline lookup yields CDR1 MDHEN and CDR2 SYDVKM. Trimming cost V 4 bases and J 7 bases, with 19 bases left between them.

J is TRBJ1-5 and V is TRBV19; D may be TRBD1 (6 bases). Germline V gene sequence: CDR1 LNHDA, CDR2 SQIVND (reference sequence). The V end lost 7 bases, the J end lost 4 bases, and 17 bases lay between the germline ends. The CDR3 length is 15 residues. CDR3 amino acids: CASNLRSRGNQPQHF. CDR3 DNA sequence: TGTGCCAGTAACCTCCGGTCGAGGGGGAATCAGCCCCAGCATTTT.

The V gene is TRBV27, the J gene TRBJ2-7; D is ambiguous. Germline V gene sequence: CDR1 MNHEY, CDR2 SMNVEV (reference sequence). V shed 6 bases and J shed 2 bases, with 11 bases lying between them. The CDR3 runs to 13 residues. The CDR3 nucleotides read TGTGCCAGCAGCTTGGGCCAGCCCTACGAGCAGTACTTC. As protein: CASSLGQPYEQYF.

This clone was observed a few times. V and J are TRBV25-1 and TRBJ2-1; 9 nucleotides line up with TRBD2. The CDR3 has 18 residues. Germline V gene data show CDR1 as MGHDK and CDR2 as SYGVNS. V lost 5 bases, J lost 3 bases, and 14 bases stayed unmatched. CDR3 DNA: TGTGCCAGCAGTCTGATCCTCGCCGGGACTAGCAACTACAATGAGCAGTTCTTC. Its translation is CASSLILAGTSNYNEQFF.

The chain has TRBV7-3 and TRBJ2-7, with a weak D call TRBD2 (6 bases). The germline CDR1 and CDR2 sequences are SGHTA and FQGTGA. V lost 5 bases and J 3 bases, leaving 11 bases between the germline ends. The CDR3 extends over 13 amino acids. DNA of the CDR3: TGTGCCAGCAGCATACGGGAGAGCTACGAGCAGTACTTC. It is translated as CASSIRESYEQYF.